A single sample gave rise to the 23 T cell receptor beta chains below, sequenced in a study of OX40 agonist ivuxolimab in advanced cancers. Method: immunoSEQ multiplex PCR; TCRdb's copy keeps in-frame clones and lacks some. The repertoire holds around 60,000 clones, with around 83% as singletons. The sample was CD4+ or CD8+ T cells sorted from blood, taken in a trial of the OX40 agonist ivuxolimab. These receptors were obtained from an adult with an advanced solid tumor such as melanoma, head and neck, liver or kidney cancer.

The CDR3 sequence is CASSPQRGGAYGYTF. Written as DNA, the CDR3 is TGTGCCAGCAGTCCTCAAAGAGGAGGGGCCTATGGCTACACCTTC. The chain recombines TRBV7-9 with TRBJ1-2, with a tentative D call TRBD1 (5 bases). Germline CDR1 is SEHNR and CDR2 is FQNEAQ (reference sequence). The length of the CDR3 is 15 residues. V lost 6 bases to trimming and J lost 4 bases, with 18 bases between them.

As for this clone: Within the sample, other DNA sequences also encode this same CDR3. This rearrangement joins TRBV30 to TRBJ2-3; D uncertain. The V gene's germline CDR1 is GTSNPN and CDR2 SVGIG (reference sequence). This CDR3 region has 14 residues. V lost 1 base and J 9 bases, leaving 17 bases between the germline ends. In DNA form, the CDR3 reads TGTGCCTGGAGTGCGGCAGCGACCCCGCGCACGCAGTATTTT. Translated, it gives CAWSAAATPRTQYF.

This sequence joins TRBV6-1 and TRBJ2-3; TRBD2 matches 14 bases. CDR1 and CDR2 from the germline V gene are MNHNS and SASEGT. The CDR3 covers 15 residues. V lost 7 bases to trimming and J lost 4 bases; unmatched junction nucleotides: 4. The CDR3 DNA sequence: TGTGCCAGCACCAGACTAGCGGGGGGGCCAGATACGCAGTATTTT. It is translated as CASTRLAGGPDTQYF.

The rearrangement joins TRBV4-2 to TRBJ1-2; D is unclear. The CDR3 consists of 13 residues. V lost 1 base and J lost 5, with 8 bases in between. Per the germline V gene, CDR1 is LGHNA and CDR2 is YNFKEQ. The CDR3 region has the DNA TGTGCCAGCAGCCAAGGGGGAAATTATGGCTACACCTTC. Its translation: CASSQGGNYGYTF.

The rearrangement joins TRBV19 to TRBJ1-1; 12 positions match TRBD1. This CDR3 is built from 14 residues. Germline assignment: CDR1 LNHDA and CDR2 SQIVND (reference sequence). V was pared by 7 bases and J by 6 bases, with 6 bases of the junction left unmatched. CDR3 DNA sequence: TGTGCCAGTACCGGAGGGACAGGGGGCCCTGAAGCTTTCTTT. It yields the protein CASTGGTGGPEAFF.

This chain joins TRBV5-6 and TRBJ2-4; D unresolved. The CDR3 length is 14 residues. CDR1 and CDR2 (germline): SGHDT, YYEEEE. V was clipped by 0 bases and J by 6 bases, with 10 bases between them. CDR3 bases: TGTGCCAGCAGCTTGGCCGGTGGTGGAAACATTCAGTACTTC. This gives the protein CASSLAGGGNIQYF.

The rearrangement links TRBV6-6 to TRBJ1-2; 11 bases are shared with TRBD1. Germline lookup yields CDR1 MNHNY and CDR2 SVGAGI (reference sequence). V trimming: 4 bases; J trimming: 8 bases; junction bases outside the gene matches: 6. The CDR3 is made up of 14 amino acids. CDR3 loop: CASSLGTGGFGYTF. Written as DNA, the CDR3 is TGTGCCAGCAGTTTAGGGACAGGGGGATTCGGCTACACCTTC.

The CDR3 spells CASSLDSVGEQYF. In nucleotides, the CDR3 is TGTGCCAGCAGCTTAGACTCCGTTGGCGAGCAGTACTTC. This chain connects TRBV7-2 to TRBJ2-7; D not resolved. The V end lost 1 base, the J end lost 6 bases, and 10 bases lay between the germline ends. Germline CDR1 SGHTA, CDR2 FQGNSA. The CDR3 extends over 13 amino acids.

The chain has TRBV19 and TRBJ2-3; D is unresolved. With 3 bases removed from V and 3 bases from J, the gap between germline ends came to 7 bases. The CDR3 has 13 amino acids. Germline loops: CDR1 LNHDA, CDR2 SQIVND (reference sequence). DNA for the CDR3: TGTGCCAGTAGTATCGCCCTGACAGATACGCAGTATTTT. It is translated as CASSIALTDTQYF.

This chain connects TRBV4-1 to TRBJ1-4, with TRBD1 matching 10 bases. J lost 7 bases, V lost 5 bases, and 7 bases had no gene match. Germline CDR1 is MGHRA and CDR2 is YSYEKL. The CDR3 runs to 15 residues. The CDR3: CASSSTGTGVEKLFF. CDR3 bases: TGCGCCAGCAGCTCCACCGGGACAGGGGTTGAAAAACTGTTTTTT.

The rearrangement links TRBV14 to TRBJ1-5; unclear D gene. The CDR3 runs 15 residues. The germline V gene encodes CDR1 SGHDN and CDR2 FVKESK. Trimming took 2 bases from V and 4 from J, leaving 12 bases between them. The CDR3 here is CASSQRTQVNQPQHF. DNA for the CDR3: TGTGCCAGCAGCCAACGCACTCAGGTAAATCAGCCCCAGCATTTT.

In DNA, the CDR3 is TGTGCCAGCAGCCGGATCGGACAGGGCGCGGCGAACATTCAGTACTTC. Encoded protein: CASSRIGQGAANIQYF. The rearrangement links TRBV4-2 to TRBJ2-4, with TRBD1 matching 8 bases. Germline V gene lookup returns CDR1 LGHNA and CDR2 YNFKEQ. The trim removed 4 bases at V and 7 bases at J, leaving 12 bases unmatched. The CDR3 runs 16 residues.

This rearrangement joins TRBV5-4 to TRBJ2-7; 8 bases map to TRBD1. Germline V gene lookup returns CDR1 SGHNT and CDR2 YYREEE (reference sequence). This CDR3 is 14 amino acids long. The V segment lost 4 bases and the J segment 5 bases; nucleotides outside the gene matches: 8. This CDR3 is CASSVRTGLDEQYF. Here the CDR3 DNA reads TGTGCCAGCAGCGTTCGGACAGGGTTGGACGAGCAGTACTTC.

The sample holds one count of this clone. The DNA is omitted, as the CDR3 cannot be located on it reliably, and the CDR3 follows TCRdb's listing. V and J are TRBV21-1 and TRBJ2-1; the DNA was not used to check the table's D call, TRBD2. TRBV21-1 has pseudogene status. With termini counted, the CDR3 has 17 amino acids. CDR3 sequence: CASSKVGSGSPGWEQFF.

In this sample, this clone turned up a few times. The chain joins TRBV2 to TRBJ1-5, with 7 bases fitting TRBD1. Germline trimming cut 6 bases from V and 4 bases from J; bases unmatched to any gene: 6. Germline-derived CDR1 and CDR2 are SNHLY and FYNNEI. The CDR3 spans 14 residues. CDR3 DNA sequence: TGTGCCAGCAGAGAGGGACAGATAAATCAGCCCCAGCATTTT. It yields the protein CASREGQINQPQHF.

The chain joins TRBV5-1 to TRBJ2-4; 12 bases map to TRBD2. With V trimmed by 0 bases and J by 7 bases, 2 bases remained unmatched. The CDR3 is 15 residues long. CDR1 and CDR2 (germline): SGHRS, YFSETQ. The CDR3 region has the DNA TGCGCCAGCAGCTTGGCCCTAGCGGGAGGGAACATTCAGTACTTC. Translating it yields CASSLALAGGNIQYF.

This rearrangement joins TRBV5-1 to TRBJ2-7, with 9 bases that match TRBD1. Germline CDR1 is SGHRS and CDR2 is YFSETQ. V lost 4 bases, J lost 0 bases, and 8 bases stayed unmatched. CDR3 length: 16 residues. CDR3 loop: CASSTGQGGSSYEQYF. The CDR3 region has the DNA TGCGCCAGCAGCACGGGACAGGGTGGGAGCTCCTACGAGCAGTACTTC. The full variable domain, with the rest looked up from reference TRBV5-1 and TRBJ2-7, is KAGVTQTPRYLIKTRGQQVTLSCSPISGHRSVSWYQQTPGQGLQFLFEYFSETQRNKGNFPGRFSGRQFSNSRSEMNVSTLELGDSALYLCASSTGQGGSSYEQYFGPGTRLTVT.

The chain couples TRBV2 to TRBJ1-5, with D perhaps TRBD1 (6 bases). The CDR3 spans 15 residues. Germline V gene sequence: CDR1 SNHLY, CDR2 FYNNEI. Trimming stripped 6 bases from V and 7 bases from J, with 19 bases between. CDR3 in amino acids: CASRGQGLGKQPQHF. In DNA, the CDR3 is TGTGCCAGCAGGGGTCAGGGGCTGGGTAAGCAGCCCCAGCATTTT.

The J gene is TRBJ2-7, the V gene TRBV7-2, with D possibly being TRBD1 (8 bases). V gave up 8 bases and J gave up 4 bases, with 15 bases separating them. The CDR3 totals 13 residues. The germline CDR1 and CDR2 sequences are SGHTA and FQGNSA. DNA of the CDR3: TGTGCCAGCTCTGACAGGGGAGGGTACGAGCAGTACTTC. Protein sequence: CASSDRGGYEQYF.

This chain connects TRBV7-2 to TRBJ1-3; 8 positions agree with TRBD1. Germline lookup yields CDR1 SGHTA and CDR2 FQGNSA. This CDR3 region has 16 residues. V was pared by 2 bases and J by 3 bases, with 6 bases of the junction left unmatched. The CDR3 DNA sequence: TGTGCCAGCAGCTTAAACCAGGGGGCGCTTGGAAACACCATATATTTT. Translated: CASSLNQGALGNTIYF.

DNA for the CDR3: TGTGCCTGGACTGAAGGACAGGGAATTCTAAAAGCTTTCTTT. Residues: CAWTEGQGILKAFF. V is TRBV30 and J is TRBJ1-1; 8 bases agree with TRBD1. V shed 4 bases and J 9 bases; nucleotides not matched to a gene: 13. The CDR3 contains 14 residues. Germline CDR1 and CDR2: GTSNPN and SVGIG (reference sequence).

The DNA for the CDR3 is TGTGCCAGCAGCCTGACTAGCGGGGCTCGAACCGGGGAGCTGTTTTTT. Protein: CASSLTSGARTGELFF. The rearrangement joins TRBV7-2 to TRBJ2-2, with 11 bases fitting TRBD2. V was clipped by 5 bases and J by 5 bases; unmatched bases: 7. Germline CDR1 SGHTA, CDR2 FQGNSA. This CDR3 comprises 16 residues.

This clone was seen more than once but under ten times. The V gene is TRBV6-1, the J gene TRBJ1-1; the D is unclear. The V and J ends lost 7 bases and 1 base respectively, with 13 bases between them. The CDR3 spans 14 residues. Looked up from germline, CDR1 is MNHNS and CDR2 is SASEGT. The CDR3 sequence: CASTNSRANTEAFF. Here the CDR3 DNA reads TGTGCCAGCACTAACTCTCGGGCGAACACTGAAGCTTTCTTT.